Presented here are 22 T cell receptor beta chains from one specimen sequenced in a study of siplizumab effects on memory and regulatory T cells. TCRdb keeps only in-frame clones here, not all; method: immunoSEQ multiplex PCR. The sample includes over 80,000 clones, roughly 90% of them seen just once. The specimen sequenced was Tregs sorted from blood. Receptor source: a human donor in good health.

The gene calls are TRBV9 and TRBJ2-1; either TRBD1 or TRBD2 may fit D (5 bases each). Trimming pared 1 base from V and 8 bases from J, leaving 19 bases between. The CDR3 is made up of 16 amino acids. CDR1 SGDLS and CDR2 YYNGEE come from the germline V gene. The CDR3: CASSVSIRGYNDEQFF. In nucleotides, the CDR3 is TGTGCCAGCAGCGTATCGATACGGGGCTACAATGATGAGCAGTTCTTC. The whole variable domain, filled in from reference TRBV9 and TRBJ2-1, reads DSGVTQTPKHLITATGQRVTLRCSPRSGDLSVYWYQQSLDQGLQFLIQYYNGEERAKGNILERFSAQQFPDLHSELNLSSLELGDSALYFCASSVSIRGYNDEQFFGPGTRLTVL.

This sequence joins TRBV21-1 and TRBJ2-7. TRBV21-1 is a pseudogene segment. CDR3 size: 13 residues. The CDR3 nucleotides read TGTGCCAGCAGCAAAAAGGGCACCTACGAGCAGTACTTC. It specifies CASSKKGTYEQYF.

V is TRBV30 and J is TRBJ1-5; tentative D call: TRBD1 (5 bases). Germline CDR1 is GTSNPN and CDR2 is SVGIG (reference sequence). V was trimmed by 4 bases and J by 2 bases, leaving 9 bases between them. The CDR3 spans 13 residues. The chain's CDR3 is CAWTSGGNQPQHF. CDR3 sequence (DNA): TGTGCCTGGACGTCGGGGGGCAATCAGCCCCAGCATTTT.

The chain links TRBV2 to TRBJ2-2, with 10 positions matching TRBD2. This CDR3 has 14 amino acids. Germline V lookup: CDR1 SNHLY, CDR2 FYNNEI. V gave up 7 bases and J gave up 7 bases; unmatched junction bases: 6. CDR3 DNA: TGTGCCAGCATGGCTAGCGGGGGTCTCGGGGAGCTGTTTTTT. Its protein product is CASMASGGLGELFF.

V usage is TRBV28 and J usage is TRBJ1-6, with a weak D call TRBD1 (5 bases). The CDR3 sequence is 15 residues long. Trimming pared 6 bases from V and 7 bases from J, leaving 16 bases between. The germline gives CDR1 MDHEN, CDR2 SYDVKM. CDR3 amino acids: CASRAPGRLNSPLHF. The CDR3 DNA reads TGTGCCAGCAGGGCCCCGGGACGGCTGAATTCACCCCTCCACTTT.

The chain employs TRBV11-2 and TRBJ2-1; D is unresolved. CDR3 length equals 14 residues. The V gene's germline CDR1 is SGHAT and CDR2 FQNNGV. The germline V and J ends were trimmed by 2 bases and 6 bases, with 11 bases remaining between them. CDR3 residues: CASSLQLPVNEQFF. DNA for the CDR3: TGTGCCAGCAGCTTACAACTACCCGTCAATGAGCAGTTCTTC.

This clone appeared once. The DNA for the CDR3 is TGTGCCAGCAGCCAAGAAGGGCAGGGAGGTTCCTACGAGCAGTACTTC. Encoded protein: CASSQEGQGGSYEQYF. The chain is built from TRBV4-2 and TRBJ2-7; a weak D match, TRBD2 (6 bases). The CDR3 is 16 amino acids. Germline V gives CDR1 LGHNA, CDR2 YNFKEQ. V lost 0 bases, J lost 1 base, and 13 bases lay in between.

The gene calls are TRBV23-1 and TRBJ1-5; a weak D match, TRBD1 (6 bases). TRBV23-1 counts as an open reading frame of uncertain function. There are 19 residues in the CDR3. V was pared by 2 bases and J by 0 bases, with 20 bases between. The CDR3 region has the DNA TGCGCCAGCAGTCAACACTCCCGGATGGGGGGCAATAGCAATCAGCCCCAGCATTTT. Its protein product is CASSQHSRMGGNSNQPQHF.

The genes are TRBV18 and TRBJ2-1; TRBD2 matches 10 bases. The CDR3 totals 17 residues. Looked up from germline, CDR1 is KGHSH and CDR2 is LQKENI. Unmatched junction bases numbered 6, after V lost 4 bases and J lost 0 bases. The CDR3 is CASSRRSGGASYNEQFF. DNA of the CDR3: TGTGCCAGCTCACGTCGGAGCGGGGGGGCCTCCTACAATGAGCAGTTCTTC.

This clone was found a few times. This rearrangement joins TRBV6-6 to TRBJ1-5, with D maybe TRBD1 (5 bases). CDR3 size: 14 residues. V lost 7 bases to trimming and J lost 1 base, with 11 bases between them. Germline loops: CDR1 MNHNY, CDR2 SVGAGI (reference sequence). The CDR3 nucleotides are TGTGCCAGCACCGGGACTATCAGCAATCAGCCCCAGCATTTT. This codes for CASTGTISNQPQHF.

V gene TRBV9 combines with J gene TRBJ2-2, with D perhaps TRBD2 (6 bases). Germline V lookup: CDR1 SGDLS, CDR2 YYNGEE. The V end was cut by 0 bases, the J end by 5 bases, with 11 bases between. The CDR3 totals 15 residues. In DNA form, the CDR3 reads TGTGCCAGCAGCGTAGGGAGGGTTTGGACCGGGGAGCTGTTTTTT. It codes for CASSVGRVWTGELFF.

This clone was detected once. The V and J genes are TRBV2 and TRBJ1-5; 8 nucleotides align to TRBD1. There are 14 residues in the CDR3. V shed 4 bases and J 3 bases; nucleotides not matched to a gene: 2. Per the germline V gene, CDR1 is SNHLY and CDR2 is FYNNEI. The CDR3 is CASSGQGYNQPQHF. The CDR3, as DNA: TGTGCCAGCAGTGGACAGGGGTACAATCAGCCCCAGCATTTT.

The V gene is TRBV29-1, the J gene TRBJ2-2, with TRBD1 matching 9 bases. The CDR3 is 13 residues long. Germline V gene sequence: CDR1 SQVTM, CDR2 ANQGSEA. After removal of 4 bases from V and 7 bases from J, the junction contained 4 bases not matched to a gene. This CDR3 is CSVGGQGIGELFF. DNA of the CDR3: TGCAGCGTTGGGGGACAGGGAATCGGGGAGCTGTTTTTT.

The V and J genes are TRBV7-2 and TRBJ2-1; 10 bases line up with TRBD2. The CDR3 runs to 15 residues. Germline assignment: CDR1 SGHTA and CDR2 FQGNSA. V shed 5 bases and J 7 bases; nucleotides not matched to a gene: 8. CDR3 residues: CASSRSGGANNEQFF. The CDR3 coding sequence is TGTGCCAGCAGCCGGAGCGGGGGGGCCAATAATGAGCAGTTCTTC.

The rearrangement links TRBV5-1 to TRBJ2-1; the match to TRBD1 covers 7 bases. With 1 base clipped from V and 0 bases from J, the junction kept 7 bases outside the gene matches. There are 17 residues in the CDR3. In germline, CDR1 is SGHRS, CDR2 YFSETQ. CDR3: CASSLRTGTDSYNEQFF. CDR3 nucleotides: TGCGCCAGCAGCTTGCGAACCGGGACAGACTCCTACAATGAGCAGTTCTTC.

The chain employs TRBV21-1 and TRBJ1-6. TRBV21-1 is termed a pseudogene. The CDR3 extends over 20 amino acids. The CDR3 sequence: CASSNPRISKDRSYNSPLHF. DNA of the CDR3: TGTGCCAGCAGCAATCCTAGGATCTCAAAGGACCGCTCCTATAATTCACCCCTCCACTTT.

In DNA, the CDR3 is TGTGCCAGCAGCTTAGCGGGATCGACAGGGGAAGCTTTCTTT. Translation gives CASSLAGSTGEAFF. The chain joins TRBV7-2 to TRBJ1-1; 7 bases fit TRBD1. The trim removed 0 bases at V and 8 bases at J, leaving 6 bases unmatched. This CDR3 is 14 amino acids long. Germline lookup yields CDR1 SGHTA and CDR2 FQGNSA.

The gene calls are TRBV5-6 and TRBJ1-2, with D possibly TRBD1 on 5 matching bases. The length of the CDR3 is 17 residues. Trimming took off 0 bases at V and 7 bases at J, with 22 bases between the two ends. The V gene's germline CDR1 is SGHDT and CDR2 YYEEEE. CDR3 sequence reads: CASSLATSDKGLAGYTF. CDR3 sequence (DNA): TGTGCCAGCAGCTTGGCGACTTCCGATAAGGGGCTCGCTGGCTACACCTTC.

This chain links TRBV5-6 with TRBJ2-3; no firm D call. This CDR3 is built from 15 residues. The ends were cut back, 3 bases at V and 0 bases at J, with 11 bases in the middle. Per germline, CDR1 SGHDT and CDR2 YYEEEE. Here the CDR3 DNA reads TGTGCCAGCAGCTCTTGGGCCTATAGCACAGATACGCAGTATTTT. Protein: CASSSWAYSTDTQYF.

This chain uses TRBV5-1 with TRBJ1-1; D is possibly TRBD1 (5 bases). CDR3 length equals 15 residues. Germline-derived CDR1 and CDR2 are SGHRS and YFSETQ. Between the trimmed V and J ends, which lost 0 bases and 5 bases, there was a span of 14 bases. The CDR3 sequence: CASSLGQGRGTEAFF. As DNA, the CDR3 is TGCGCCAGCAGCTTGGGTCAGGGACGGGGTACTGAAGCTTTCTTT.

The rearrangement links TRBV2 to TRBJ2-1, with D possibly called TRBD1 or TRBD2 (5 bases each). The germline CDR1 and CDR2 sequences are SNHLY and FYNNEI. The CDR3 spans 12 residues. V lost 4 bases and J 7 bases, leaving 8 bases between the germline ends. The DNA of the CDR3 is TGTGCCAGCAGTGCTGGGGGAAATGAGCAGTTCTTC. Protein sequence: CASSAGGNEQFF.

The chain is built from TRBV5-6 and TRBJ1-2, with D possibly being TRBD1 (5 bases). V was trimmed by 3 bases and J by 3 bases, leaving 15 bases between them. The CDR3 is made up of 15 amino acids. Germline V gene sequence: CDR1 SGHDT, CDR2 YYEEEE. As DNA, the CDR3 is TGTGCCAGCAGCTCGGGTTTGTCAGGGCACTATGGCTACACCTTC. Protein: CASSSGLSGHYGYTF.